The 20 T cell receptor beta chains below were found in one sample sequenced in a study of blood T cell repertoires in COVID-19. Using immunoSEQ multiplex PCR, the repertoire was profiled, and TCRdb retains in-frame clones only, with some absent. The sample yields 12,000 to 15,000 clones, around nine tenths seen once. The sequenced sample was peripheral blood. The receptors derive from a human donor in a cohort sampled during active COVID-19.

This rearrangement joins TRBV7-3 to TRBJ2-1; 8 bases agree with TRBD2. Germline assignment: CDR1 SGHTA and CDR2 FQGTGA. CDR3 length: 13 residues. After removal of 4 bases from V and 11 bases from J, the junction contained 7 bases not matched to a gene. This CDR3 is CASSSLSGMQQFF. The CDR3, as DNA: TGTGCCAGCAGCTCCCTTAGCGGGATGCAGCAGTTCTTC. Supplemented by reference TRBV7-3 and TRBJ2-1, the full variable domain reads GAGVSQTPSNKVTEKGKYVELRCDPISGHTALYWYRQSLGQGPEFLIYFQGTGAADDSGLPNDRFFAVRPEGSVSTLKIQRTERGDSAVYLCASSSLSGMQQFFGPGTRLTVL.

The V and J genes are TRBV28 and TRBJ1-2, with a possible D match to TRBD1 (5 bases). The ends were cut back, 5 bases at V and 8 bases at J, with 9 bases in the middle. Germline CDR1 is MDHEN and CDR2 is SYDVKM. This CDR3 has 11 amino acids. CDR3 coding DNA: TGTGCCAGCAGTCGGGGGTTAGGCTACACCTTC. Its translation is CASSRGLGYTF.

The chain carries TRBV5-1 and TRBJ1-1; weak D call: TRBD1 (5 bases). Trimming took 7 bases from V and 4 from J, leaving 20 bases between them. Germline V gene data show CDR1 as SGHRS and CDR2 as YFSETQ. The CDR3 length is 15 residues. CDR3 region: CASGLLGLGGTEAFF. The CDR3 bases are TGCGCCAGCGGTCTCTTAGGGTTGGGGGGCACTGAAGCTTTCTTT.

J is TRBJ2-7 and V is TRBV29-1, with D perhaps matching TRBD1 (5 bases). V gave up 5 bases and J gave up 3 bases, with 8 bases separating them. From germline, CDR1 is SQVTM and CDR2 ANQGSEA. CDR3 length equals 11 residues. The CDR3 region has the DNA TGCAGCGTTATCGACAGCTACGAGCAGTACTTC. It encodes CSVIDSYEQYF.

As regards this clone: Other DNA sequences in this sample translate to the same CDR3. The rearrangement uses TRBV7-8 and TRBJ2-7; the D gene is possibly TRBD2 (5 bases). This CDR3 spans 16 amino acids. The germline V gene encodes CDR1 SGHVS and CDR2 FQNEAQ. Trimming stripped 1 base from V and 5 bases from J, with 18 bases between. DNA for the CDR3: TGTGCCAGCAGCTTAGTAGAGGGCTACCTTGGGGACGAGCAGTACTTC. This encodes CASSLVEGYLGDEQYF.

CDR3 bases: TGTGCCAGCAGCTTTACAGGGGATAATGAAAAACTGTTTTTT. Its translation: CASSFTGDNEKLFF. The rearrangement uses TRBV7-9 and TRBJ1-4, with 7 bases aligning to TRBD1. V was clipped by 3 bases and J by 4 bases; unmatched bases: 2. Germline loops: CDR1 SEHNR, CDR2 FQNEAQ (reference sequence). The CDR3 covers 14 residues.

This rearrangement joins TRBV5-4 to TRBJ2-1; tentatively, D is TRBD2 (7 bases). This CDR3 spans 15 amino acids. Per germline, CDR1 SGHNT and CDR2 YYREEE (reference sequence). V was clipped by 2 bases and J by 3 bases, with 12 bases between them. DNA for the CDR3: TGTGCCAGCAGCTTCGGCGGGGGCCTCTACAATGAGCAGTTCTTC. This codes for CASSFGGGLYNEQFF.

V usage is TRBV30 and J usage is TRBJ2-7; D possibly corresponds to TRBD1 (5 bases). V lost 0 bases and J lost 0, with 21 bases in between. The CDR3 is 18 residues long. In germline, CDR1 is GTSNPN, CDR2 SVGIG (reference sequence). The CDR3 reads CAWSVPVKLTGSSYEQYF. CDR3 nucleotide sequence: TGTGCCTGGAGTGTACCCGTAAAGCTTACAGGAAGCTCCTACGAGCAGTACTTC. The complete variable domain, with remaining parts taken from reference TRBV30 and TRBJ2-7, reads SQTIHQWPATLVQPVGSPLSLECTVEGTSNPNLYWYRQAAGRGLQLLFYSVGIGQISSEVPQNLSASRPQDRQFILSSKKLLLSDSGFYLCAWSVPVKLTGSSYEQYFGPGTRLTVT.

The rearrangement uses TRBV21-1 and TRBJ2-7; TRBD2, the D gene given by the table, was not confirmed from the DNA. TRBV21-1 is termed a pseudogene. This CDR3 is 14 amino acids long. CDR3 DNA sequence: TGTGCCAGCAGCACGTACACGCGGACCTACGAGCAGTACTTC. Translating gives CASSTYTRTYEQYF.

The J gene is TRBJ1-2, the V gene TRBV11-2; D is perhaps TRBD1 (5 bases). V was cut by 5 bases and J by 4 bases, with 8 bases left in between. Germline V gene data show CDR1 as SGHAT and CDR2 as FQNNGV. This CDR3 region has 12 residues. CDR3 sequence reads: CASSGTSYGYTF. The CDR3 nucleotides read TGTGCCAGCAGCGGGACTTCCTATGGCTACACCTTC.

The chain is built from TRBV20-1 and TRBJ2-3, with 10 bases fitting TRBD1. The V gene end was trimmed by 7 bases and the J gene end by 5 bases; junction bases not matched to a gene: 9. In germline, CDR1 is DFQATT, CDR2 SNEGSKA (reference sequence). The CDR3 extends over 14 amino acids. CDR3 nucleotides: TGCAGTGGTAGTGGGACAGGGGATGTAGATACGCAGTATTTT. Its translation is CSGSGTGDVDTQYF.

CDR3 in DNA: TGTGCCAGCTCTGAAACAGGGGGTAACACTGAAGCTTTCTTT. It specifies CASSETGGNTEAFF. The rearrangement uses TRBV2 and TRBJ1-1, with TRBD1 matching 8 bases. This CDR3 has 14 residues. Germline trimming cut 8 bases from V and 2 bases from J; bases unmatched to any gene: 7. Germline lookup yields CDR1 SNHLY and CDR2 FYNNEI.

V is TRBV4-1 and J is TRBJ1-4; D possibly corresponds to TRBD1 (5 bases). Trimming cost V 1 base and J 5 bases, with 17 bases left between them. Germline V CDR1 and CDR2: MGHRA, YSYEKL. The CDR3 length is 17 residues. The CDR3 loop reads CASSQGFRGGENEKLFF. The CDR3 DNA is TGCGCCAGCAGCCAAGGGTTTAGGGGAGGGGAAAATGAAAAACTGTTTTTT.

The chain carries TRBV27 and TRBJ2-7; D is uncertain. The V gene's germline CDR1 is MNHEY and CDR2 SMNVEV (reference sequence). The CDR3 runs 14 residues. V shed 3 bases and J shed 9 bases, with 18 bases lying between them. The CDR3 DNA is TGTGCCAGCAGTTTCCAACCGGGTCCCTGGGTGCAGTACTTC. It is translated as CASSFQPGPWVQYF.

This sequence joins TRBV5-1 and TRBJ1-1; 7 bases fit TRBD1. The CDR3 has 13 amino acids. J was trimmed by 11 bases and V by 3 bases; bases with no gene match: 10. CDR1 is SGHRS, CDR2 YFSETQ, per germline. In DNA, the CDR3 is TGCGCCAGCAGCTGGGGGACAGTCCCTGGGGCTTTCTTT. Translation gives CASSWGTVPGAFF.

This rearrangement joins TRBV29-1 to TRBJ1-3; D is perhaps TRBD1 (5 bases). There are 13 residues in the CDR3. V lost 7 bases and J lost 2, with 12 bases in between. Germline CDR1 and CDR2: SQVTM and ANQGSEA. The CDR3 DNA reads TGCAGCGCCCTCGACAGTCCTGGAAACACCATATATTTT. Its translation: CSALDSPGNTIYF.

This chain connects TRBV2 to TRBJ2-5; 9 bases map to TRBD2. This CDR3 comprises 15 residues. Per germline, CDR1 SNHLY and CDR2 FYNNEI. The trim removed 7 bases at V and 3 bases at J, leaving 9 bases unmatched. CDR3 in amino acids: CASTLGASGKETQYF. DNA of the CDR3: TGTGCCAGCACCCTGGGGGCTAGCGGGAAAGAGACCCAGTACTTC.

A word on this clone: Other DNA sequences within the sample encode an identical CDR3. CDR3 DNA: TGTGCCAGCAGTACAACAGGGGGCTCCTCCTACAATGAGCAGTTCTTC. Translation: CASSTTGGSSYNEQFF. The gene calls are TRBV28 and TRBJ2-1, with 9 bases fitting TRBD1. CDR1 is MDHEN and CDR2 is SYDVKM in the germline V gene. With 5 bases clipped from V and 0 bases from J, the junction kept 5 bases outside the gene matches. CDR3 length: 16 amino acids.

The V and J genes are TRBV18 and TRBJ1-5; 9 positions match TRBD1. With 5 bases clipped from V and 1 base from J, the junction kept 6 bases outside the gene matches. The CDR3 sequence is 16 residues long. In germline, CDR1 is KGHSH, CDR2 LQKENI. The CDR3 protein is CASSGQGRESNQPQHF. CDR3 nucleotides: TGTGCCAGCTCAGGACAGGGGAGGGAGAGCAATCAGCCCCAGCATTTT.

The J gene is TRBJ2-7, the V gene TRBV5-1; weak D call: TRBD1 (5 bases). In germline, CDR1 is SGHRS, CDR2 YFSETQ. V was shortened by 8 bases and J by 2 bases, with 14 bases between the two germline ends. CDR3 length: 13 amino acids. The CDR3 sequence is CASSVTATYEQYF. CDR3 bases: TGCGCCAGTTCGGTGACAGCCACCTACGAGCAGTACTTC.